What follows are 26 T cell receptor beta chains derived from one specimen sequenced in a study of CD8 T cells in Susac syndrome. The RNA, 0.5 to 1 ug, was put through reverse transcription using random hexamers. TCRdb used MiXCR to reprocess the immunoSEQ multiplex PCR reads, holding one entry per CDR3 protein. The data contain some 210,000 distinct CDR3 sequences, approximately 94% of them singletons. What was sequenced was CD4+ T cells from PBMCs. The receptors were sampled from a human donor with Susac syndrome.

The chain recombines TRBV20-1 with TRBJ1-6; 7 nucleotides agree with TRBD1. CDR1 is DFQATT, CDR2 SNEGSKA, per germline (reference sequence). The CDR3 consists of 13 residues. J was trimmed by 10 bases and V by 4 bases; bases with no gene match: 7. CDR3 loop: CSAIQGSSSPLHF. As DNA, the CDR3 is TGCAGTGCTATACAGGGGAGTTCCTCACCCCTCCACTTT.

This chain connects TRBV19 to TRBJ1-3; TRBD1 matches 7 bases. The CDR3 loop spans 16 amino acids. From germline, CDR1 is LNHDA and CDR2 SQIVND (reference sequence). Trimming cost V 7 bases and J 0 bases; bases outside gene matches: 9. The chain's CDR3 is CASIDWTGGSGNTIYF. CDR3 DNA sequence: TGTGCCAGTATCGATTGGACAGGAGGCTCTGGAAACACCATATATTTT.

The chain employs TRBV11-2 and TRBJ2-7; D uncertain. The CDR3 is made up of 13 amino acids. Looked up from germline, CDR1 is SGHAT and CDR2 is FQNNGV. V lost 5 bases and J lost 7, with 15 bases in between. The CDR3 DNA reads TGTGCCAGCAGCCTCGGATTCCAGCCAGAGCAGTACTTC. Translation gives CASSLGFQPEQYF.

This clonotype was detected once. The chain uses TRBV18 and TRBJ2-7, with 9 nucleotides matching TRBD1. Trimming took 1 base from V and 5 from J; bases not matched to a gene: 6. Germline V gene data show CDR1 as KGHSH and CDR2 as LQKENI. This CDR3 is 15 amino acids long. The CDR3 here is CASSPQPGQGNEQYF. The DNA for the CDR3 is TGTGCCAGCTCACCACAGCCGGGACAGGGTAACGAGCAGTACTTC.

Points on this clonotype: One junction end disagrees with the germline gene, perhaps due to a read error. This chain uses TRBV29-1 with TRBJ2-1; TRBD1 or TRBD2 may be the D gene (5 bases each). Germline V gene sequence: CDR1 SQVTM, CDR2 ANQGSEA. The CDR3 sequence is 11 residues long. The CDR3 DNA sequence: TGCAGCGCCTCTGAGGGGCCTCACCGTATCTTC. Translating gives CSASEGPHRIF.

This chain connects TRBV7-6 to TRBJ1-1, with 8 bases that match TRBD1. This CDR3 has 17 residues. The V segment lost 1 base and the J segment 4 bases; nucleotides outside the gene matches: 11. CDR1 is SGHVS and CDR2 is FNYEAQ in the germline V gene. CDR3 coding DNA: TGTGCCAGCAGCTTAGAGACTAGGACAGGGAAGGGCACTGAAGCTTTCTTT. Protein sequence: CASSLETRTGKGTEAFF.

This clonotype was observed once. This chain joins TRBV5-6 and TRBJ1-6; 7 nucleotides match TRBD1. V lost 4 bases and J lost 0; bases outside the gene matches: 13. Germline V gene data show CDR1 as SGHDT and CDR2 as YYEEEE. This CDR3 comprises 19 residues. Written as DNA, the CDR3 is TGTGCCAGCAGCCCTAAACTCGGACAGGCGAGCTCCTATAATTCACCCCTCCACTTT. It encodes CASSPKLGQASSYNSPLHF. The entire variable domain, with the rest obtained from reference TRBV5-6 and TRBJ1-6, is as follows: DAGVTQSPTHLIKTRGQQVTLRCSPKSGHDTVSWYQQALGQGPQFIFQYYEEEERQRGNFPDRFSGHQFPNYSSELNVNALLLGDSALYLCASSPKLGQASSYNSPLHFGNGTRLTVT.

The J gene is TRBJ2-3, the V gene TRBV3-1; D gene ambiguous. The germline V gene has CDR1 LGHDT and CDR2 YNNKEL (reference sequence). This CDR3 spans 15 amino acids. Trimming cost V 0 bases and J 3 bases, with 10 bases left between them. The CDR3 spells CASSQDQTSTDTQYF. The CDR3 bases are TGTGCCAGCAGCCAAGATCAGACATCGACAGATACGCAGTATTTT.

The V call is TRBV18, the J call TRBJ1-1; D remains unclear. Trimming took off 1 base at V and 1 base at J, with 7 bases between the two ends. The CDR3 runs 14 residues. Germline V gives CDR1 KGHSH, CDR2 LQKENI. Here the CDR3 reads CASSPRRTNTEAFF. CDR3 DNA sequence: TGTGCCAGCTCACCACGGAGAACGAACACTGAAGCTTTCTTT. The full variable domain, in which reference TRBV18 and TRBJ1-1 provide the parts outside the CDR3, is NAGVMQNPRHLVRRRGQEARLRCSPMKGHSHVYWYRQLPEEGLKFMVYLQKENIIDESGMPKERFSAEFPKEGPSILRIQQVVRGDSAAYFCASSPRRTNTEAFFGQGTRLTVV.

V and J are TRBV5-1 and TRBJ2-1; a weak D match, TRBD2 (5 bases). In germline, CDR1 is SGHRS, CDR2 YFSETQ. The germline V and J ends were trimmed by 6 bases and 6 bases, with 19 bases remaining between them. The CDR3 runs to 15 residues. CDR3 in DNA: TGCGCCAGCAACCCGACGGGGATGGCATCCAATGAGCAGTTCTTC. Amino acid sequence: CASNPTGMASNEQFF.

This sequence joins TRBV7-2 and TRBJ2-7; no definite D call. V gave up 5 bases and J gave up 3 bases, with 14 bases separating them. The CDR3 length is 14 residues. Germline-derived CDR1 and CDR2 are SGHTA and FQGNSA. The CDR3 nucleotides are TGTGCCAGCAGCCGCACCGACCGAGTCTACGAGCAGTACTTC. Protein product: CASSRTDRVYEQYF.

The count of this clonotype is one. V usage is TRBV19 and J usage is TRBJ1-5; TRBD1 might be the D (6 bases). V shed 7 bases and J shed 1 base, with 14 bases lying between them. Germline V gives CDR1 LNHDA, CDR2 SQIVND (reference sequence). CDR3 length: 15 amino acids. The CDR3 region is CASTTSTGSNQPQHF. DNA for the CDR3: TGTGCCAGTACCACTTCGACAGGAAGCAATCAGCCCCAGCATTTT. Variable domain in full (rest from reference TRBV19 and TRBJ1-5): DGGITQSPKYLFRKEGQNVTLSCEQNLNHDAMYWYRQDPGQGLRLIYYSQIVNDFQKGDIAEGYSVSREKKESFPLTVTSAQKNPTAFYLCASTTSTGSNQPQHFGDGTRLSIL.

V is TRBV25-1 and J is TRBJ1-4; D remains unclear. The length of the CDR3 is 15 residues. Between the trimmed V and J ends, which lost 3 bases and 1 base, there was a span of 9 bases. CDR1 MGHDK and CDR2 SYGVNS come from the germline V gene. The CDR3 here is CASSDRSLTNEKLFF. The CDR3 nucleotides are TGTGCCAGCAGTGACAGGTCTCTAACTAATGAAAAACTGTTTTTT.

This clonotype occurred once. The chain has TRBV5-6 and TRBJ1-2; D gene uncertain. Germline assignment: CDR1 SGHDT and CDR2 YYEEEE. This CDR3 contains 12 residues. V was shortened by 1 base and J by 4 bases, with 5 bases between the two germline ends. The CDR3 region has the DNA TGTGCCAGCAGCTTGTTTCGCTATGGCTACACCTTC. This encodes CASSLFRYGYTF.

CDR3 nucleotide sequence: TGTGCCACCAGTGATTTGCGCCGGGGCCCAAACTATGGCTACACCTTC. Protein product: CATSDLRRGPNYGYTF. The chain has TRBV24-1 and TRBJ1-2, with D tentatively TRBD1 (5 bases). Germline V gene lookup returns CDR1 KGHDR and CDR2 SFDVKD. Trimming removed 0 bases from V and 2 bases from J, with 12 bases in between. The CDR3 covers 16 residues.

The chain has TRBV9 and TRBJ2-7; 15 bases line up with TRBD2. Germline assignment: CDR1 SGDLS and CDR2 YYNGEE. Germline trimming cut 4 bases from V and 0 bases from J; bases unmatched to any gene: 5. This CDR3 is 17 amino acids long. Here the CDR3 reads CASSPGLAGGTSYEQYF. The CDR3 DNA sequence: TGTGCCAGCAGCCCAGGACTAGCGGGGGGGACCTCCTACGAGCAGTACTTC. Full variable domain (rest looked up from reference TRBV9 and TRBJ2-7): DSGVTQTPKHLITATGQRVTLRCSPRSGDLSVYWYQQSLDQGLQFLIQYYNGEERAKGNILERFSAQQFPDLHSELNLSSLELGDSALYFCASSPGLAGGTSYEQYFGPGTRLTVT.

The rearrangement uses TRBV18 and TRBJ1-1; D uncertain. This CDR3 has 15 amino acids. V lost 0 bases to trimming and J lost 1 base, with 9 bases between them. Per germline, CDR1 KGHSH and CDR2 LQKENI. CDR3 coding DNA: TGTGCCAGCTCACCACCGTCCAGCACGAACACTGAAGCTTTCTTT. This gives the protein CASSPPSSTNTEAFF.

The rearrangement joins TRBV29-1 to TRBJ1-1, with TRBD1 matching over 9 bases. This CDR3 is 13 amino acids long. Germline CDR1 is SQVTM and CDR2 is ANQGSEA. V lost 3 bases, J lost 12 bases, and 11 bases stayed unmatched. Here the CDR3 reads CSVDPMRTGETFF. CDR3 nucleotide sequence: TGCAGCGTTGACCCAATGAGGACAGGGGAGACTTTCTTT. The full variable domain, completed using reference TRBV29-1 and TRBJ1-1, is SAVISQKPSRDICQRGTSLTIQCQVDSQVTMMFWYRQQPGQSLTLIATANQGSEATYESGFVIDKFPISRPNLTFSTLTVSNMSPEDSSIYLCSVDPMRTGETFFGQGTRLTVV.

The rearrangement uses TRBV30 and TRBJ2-7; D possibly uses TRBD1 or TRBD2 (5 bases each). Germline CDR1 GTSNPN, CDR2 SVGIG (reference sequence). Trimming took 0 bases from V and 0 from J, leaving 15 bases between them. CDR3 length equals 16 residues. The CDR3 nucleotides read TGTGCCTGGAGTGTAGGTGGCCAGGGAGACTCCTACGAGCAGTACTTC. This sequence encodes CAWSVGGQGDSYEQYF.

This rearrangement joins TRBV4-3 to TRBJ1-2; D perhaps matches TRBD1 (6 bases). This CDR3 has 14 residues. V shed 3 bases and J shed 9 bases, with 17 bases lying between them. From germline, CDR1 is LGHNA and CDR2 YSLEER. CDR3 amino acids: CASSQATGLGSYTF. The CDR3 region has the DNA TGCGCCAGCAGCCAGGCTACAGGGTTGGGGAGCTACACCTTC.

The V call is TRBV28, the J call TRBJ1-2; 8 nucleotides agree with TRBD1. The CDR3 sequence is 12 residues long. Germline V gene data show CDR1 as MDHEN and CDR2 as SYDVKM. The ends lost 6 bases at V and 10 bases at J; junction bases unmatched: 7. CDR3 in amino acids: CASRTGTGTYTF. The CDR3 region has the DNA TGTGCCAGCAGGACCGGGACAGGCACCTACACCTTC.

The rearrangement joins TRBV28 to TRBJ2-7; weak D call: TRBD1 (6 bases). The germline V gene encodes CDR1 MDHEN and CDR2 SYDVKM. The length of the CDR3 is 14 residues. Trimming took off 9 bases at V and 2 bases at J, with 17 bases between the two ends. The CDR3 here is CASQRGFETYEQYF. As DNA, the CDR3 is TGTGCCAGTCAAAGGGGGTTTGAAACCTACGAGCAGTACTTC.

The J gene is TRBJ1-4, the V gene TRBV2; D ambiguous. Per the germline V gene, CDR1 is SNHLY and CDR2 is FYNNEI. Trimming left V 2 bases short and J 7 bases short, with 17 bases between. CDR3 length: 16 amino acids. This CDR3 is CASSEIVNLLGEKLFF. The CDR3 DNA follows: TGTGCCAGCAGTGAAATTGTTAACCTGCTGGGTGAAAAACTGTTTTTT.

Only one count was recorded for this clonotype. The rearrangement links TRBV10-3 to TRBJ2-5; D gene ambiguous. The germline CDR1 and CDR2 sequences are ENHRY and SYGVKD. Trimming cost V 0 bases and J 2 bases, with 7 bases left between them. The CDR3 has 14 amino acids. The CDR3 sequence: CAISESGRQETQYF. The CDR3 region has the DNA TGTGCCATCAGTGAGTCTGGCAGACAAGAGACCCAGTACTTC.

J is TRBJ2-3 and V is TRBV5-6; possible D gene TRBD1, 6 bases. Germline lookup yields CDR1 SGHDT and CDR2 YYEEEE. Trimming removed 0 bases at V and 2 bases at J, with 10 bases between. The CDR3 covers 15 residues. The CDR3 is CASSLVAGDTDTQYF. In DNA form, the CDR3 reads TGTGCCAGCAGCTTGGTGGCAGGGGACACAGATACGCAGTATTTT.

J is TRBJ2-1 and V is TRBV6-5, with D tentatively TRBD1 or TRBD2 (6 bases each). CDR1 MNHEY and CDR2 SVGAGI come from the germline V gene. Trimming shortened V by 6 bases and J by 2 bases, and 14 bases separated the two germline ends. CDR3 size: 15 residues. This CDR3 is CASSYNREAYNEQFF. Here the CDR3 DNA reads TGTGCCAGCAGCTACAACAGGGAGGCCTACAATGAGCAGTTCTTC.